A single sample is the source of the 20 T cell receptor beta chains below, sequenced in a study of a mutant IDH1 vaccine in newly diagnosed glioma. The repertoire was sequenced with immunoSEQ multiplex PCR; TCRdb's copy has only in-frame clones and lacks some. The table includes around 94,000 clones, under 90% detected once. The time point was: week 47, end of study. The vaccine gave 300 ug of a 20-mer mutant IDH1 peptide subcutaneously per dose. For these receptors, no antigen is known. The sample here was PBMCs, taken from a glioma patient whose treatment included an IDH1 peptide vaccine. These receptors came from a woman between 45 and 60 years old with glioma.

V is TRBV27 and J is TRBJ1-5; D is undetermined. Germline V gene sequence: CDR1 MNHEY, CDR2 SMNVEV (reference sequence). V was trimmed by 5 bases and J by 4 bases, leaving 12 bases between them. This CDR3 has 14 amino acids. This chain's CDR3 is CASSLYMGNQPQHF. CDR3 coding DNA: TGTGCCAGCAGTCTTTACATGGGGAATCAGCCCCAGCATTTT.

The gene calls are TRBV30 and TRBJ2-1, with D unresolved. Trimming removed 3 bases from V and 0 bases from J, with 15 bases in between. The CDR3 is 16 residues long. Germline lookup yields CDR1 GTSNPN and CDR2 SVGIG (reference sequence). The CDR3 nucleotides are TGTGCCTGGAGCGGTCTTCAGGTGGGCTCCTACAATGAGCAGTTCTTC. Translated, it gives CAWSGLQVGSYNEQFF. Variable domain in full (rest from reference TRBV30 and TRBJ2-1): SQTIHQWPATLVQPVGSPLSLECTVEGTSNPNLYWYRQAAGRGLQLLFYSVGIGQISSEVPQNLSASRPQDRQFILSSKKLLLSDSGFYLCAWSGLQVGSYNEQFFGPGTRLTVL.

CDR3 bases: TGTGCCAGCAGCGTAGGGGTACAGGACGAGCAGTACTTC. The encoded protein is CASSVGVQDEQYF. V and J are TRBV9 and TRBJ2-7; tentatively, D is TRBD1 (5 bases). CDR3 length: 13 residues. The germline V gene encodes CDR1 SGDLS and CDR2 YYNGEE. Trimming left V 0 bases short and J 5 bases short, with 9 bases between.

V gene TRBV5-1 combines with J gene TRBJ2-7, with D perhaps matching TRBD1 (6 bases). The CDR3 runs 14 residues. The V gene lost 0 bases and the J gene lost 6 bases, with 13 bases spanning the gap. Germline assignment: CDR1 SGHRS and CDR2 YFSETQ. In nucleotides, the CDR3 is TGCGCCAGCAGCTTGGGGGACACCTTAGGCGAGCAGTACTTC. This gives the protein CASSLGDTLGEQYF. The full variable domain, in which reference TRBV5-1 and TRBJ2-7 provide the parts outside the CDR3, is KAGVTQTPRYLIKTRGQQVTLSCSPISGHRSVSWYQQTPGQGLQFLFEYFSETQRNKGNFPGRFSGRQFSNSRSEMNVSTLELGDSALYLCASSLGDTLGEQYFGPGTRLTVT.

CDR3 sequence: CASSLLDRASEAFF. CDR3 sequence (DNA): TGTGCCAGCAGCCTCCTCGACAGGGCCTCTGAAGCTTTCTTT. This chain connects TRBV6-1 to TRBJ1-1, with 7 bases lining up with TRBD1. Germline values: CDR1 MNHNS, CDR2 SASEGT. CDR3 length: 14 residues. J was trimmed by 6 bases and V by 6 bases; bases with no gene match: 10.

This clone was counted once. This chain connects TRBV7-9 to TRBJ2-5; 14 nucleotides match TRBD2. CDR1 and CDR2 from the germline V gene are SEHNR and FQNEAQ (reference sequence). This CDR3 is 16 amino acids long. The junction had 2 bases not matched to a gene; V was cut back by 2 bases and J by 3 bases. This CDR3 is CASSLPTSGREETQYF. The CDR3 DNA reads as TGTGCCAGCAGCTTACCGACTAGCGGGAGGGAAGAGACCCAGTACTTC. Drawing the rest from reference TRBV7-9 and TRBJ2-5, the complete variable domain is DTGVSQNPRHKITKRGQNVTFRCDPISEHNRLYWYRQTLGQGPEFLTYFQNEAQLEKSRLLSDRFSAERPKGSFSTLEIQRTEQGDSAMYLCASSLPTSGREETQYFGPGTRLLVL.

The CDR3 protein is CATWDYIDTQYF. DNA of the CDR3: TGTGCCACCTGGGACTATATAGATACGCAGTATTTT. This chain joins TRBV5-4 and TRBJ2-3; TRBD2 matches 7 bases. There are 12 residues in the CDR3. Per germline, CDR1 SGHNT and CDR2 YYREEE (reference sequence). With V trimmed by 9 bases and J by 5 bases, 6 bases remained unmatched. Based on the CDR3 plus reference TRBV5-4 and TRBJ2-3, the full variable domain is ETGVTQSPTHLIKTRGQQVTLRCSSQSGHNTVSWYQQALGQGPQFIFQYYREEENGRGNFPPRFSGLQFPNYSSELNVNALELDDSALYLCATWDYIDTQYFGPGTRLTVL.

J is TRBJ2-6 and V is TRBV29-1; no clear D. The CDR3 sequence is 14 residues long. CDR1 is SQVTM and CDR2 is ANQGSEA in the germline V gene. Between the trimmed V and J ends, which lost 2 bases and 2 bases, there was a span of 7 bases. CDR3 sequence: CSVEKIAGANVLTF. CDR3 nucleotide sequence: TGCAGCGTTGAAAAAATAGCTGGGGCCAACGTCCTGACTTTC.

The chain couples TRBV18 to TRBJ1-1; no clear D. This CDR3 has 13 residues. The V end was cut by 2 bases, the J end by 4 bases, with 8 bases between. Germline V CDR1 and CDR2: KGHSH, LQKENI. DNA of the CDR3: TGTGCCAGCTCACCAGTTCAGAGCACTGAAGCTTTCTTT. It translates to CASSPVQSTEAFF.

The rearrangement links TRBV10-1 to TRBJ2-5; 7 bases align to TRBD1. V gave up 3 bases and J gave up 5 bases; unmatched junction bases: 3. This CDR3 is built from 13 residues. Germline assignment: CDR1 WNHNN and CDR2 SYGVQD (reference sequence). CDR3 bases: TGCGCCAGCAGTGACAGGGGGTTGGAGACCCAGTACTTC. As protein: CASSDRGLETQYF.

The chain joins TRBV14 to TRBJ1-2; D not certain. Trimming shortened V by 1 base and J by 2 bases, and 8 bases separated the two germline ends. The CDR3 contains 14 residues. The germline V gene has CDR1 SGHDN and CDR2 FVKESK. The CDR3 spells CASSQGSGNYGYTF. The CDR3 nucleotides read TGTGCCAGCAGCCAAGGGTCCGGGAACTATGGCTACACCTTC.

CDR3 in DNA: TGTGCCAGCAGACCGGGATACTCCTACGAGCAGTACTTC. It encodes CASRPGYSYEQYF. This chain connects TRBV6-1 to TRBJ2-5, with D tentatively TRBD2 (5 bases). The J call may be faulty, since TRBJ2-7 better matches the DNA end. Germline assignment: CDR1 MNHNS and CDR2 SASEGT. This CDR3 spans 13 amino acids.

This sequence joins TRBV9 and TRBJ2-3; D ambiguous. The CDR3 is 12 residues long. Germline loops: CDR1 SGDLS, CDR2 YYNGEE. Trimming cost V 0 bases and J 2 bases, with 1 base left between them. The CDR3 sequence: CASSVATDTQYF. The CDR3 coding sequence is TGTGCCAGCAGCGTAGCCACAGATACGCAGTATTTT.

This clone has just a few counts. The chain combines TRBV5-1 with TRBJ2-1; 7 positions match TRBD1. V shed 3 bases and J 8 bases; nucleotides not matched to a gene: 8. Looked up from germline, CDR1 is SGHRS and CDR2 is YFSETQ. This CDR3 contains 14 residues. The CDR3 region is CASSYGQVGDEQFF. CDR3 coding DNA: TGCGCCAGCAGCTATGGACAGGTGGGGGATGAGCAGTTCTTC.

This rearrangement joins TRBV29-1 to TRBJ1-4, with a weak D call TRBD1 (5 bases). This CDR3 region has 14 residues. V was clipped by 6 bases and J by 3 bases, with 14 bases between them. Per the germline V gene, CDR1 is SQVTM and CDR2 is ANQGSEA. The CDR3 here is CSVRQGVPNEKLFF. The CDR3 nucleotides read TGCAGCGTGCGCCAGGGTGTTCCTAATGAAAAACTGTTTTTT.

The chain is built from TRBV18 and TRBJ2-3, with unresolved D. V was trimmed by 2 bases and J by 0 bases, leaving 6 bases between them. CDR1 KGHSH and CDR2 LQKENI come from the germline V gene. This CDR3 has 14 amino acids. The CDR3 DNA is TGTGCCAGCTCACCATTGGGCAGCACAGATACGCAGTATTTT. Translation gives CASSPLGSTDTQYF.

Worth noting for this clone: Distinct nucleotide sequences in the sample also encode this CDR3. This chain uses TRBV27 with TRBJ2-7; 8 bases map to TRBD2. Trimming cost V 7 bases and J 2 bases; bases outside gene matches: 7. The CDR3 is 14 amino acids. Germline CDR1 and CDR2: MNHEY and SMNVEV (reference sequence). The CDR3 loop reads CASKGAGLAYEQYF. The CDR3 DNA reads TGTGCCAGCAAAGGAGCGGGACTAGCCTACGAGCAGTACTTC.

The rearrangement links TRBV19 to TRBJ2-3; 14 nucleotides align to TRBD2. V trimming: 2 bases; J trimming: 4 bases; junction bases outside the gene matches: 11. This CDR3 spans 19 amino acids. Germline V gives CDR1 LNHDA, CDR2 SQIVND (reference sequence). CDR3 sequence (DNA): TGTGCCAGTAGTATAAAGGGACTAGCGGGAGACCTTCCCCCAGATACGCAGTATTTT. It codes for CASSIKGLAGDLPPDTQYF.

V usage is TRBV10-3 and J usage is TRBJ2-2; 14 bases map to TRBD2. Germline loops: CDR1 ENHRY, CDR2 SYGVKD. The CDR3 is 18 amino acids. J gave up 4 bases and V 8 bases, and 12 bases lay outside the gene matches. In DNA form, the CDR3 reads TGTGCCATCCTGCTGGGGGGACTAGCGGGAGCGGGCACCGGGGAGCTGTTTTTT. It specifies CAILLGGLAGAGTGELFF.

This chain connects TRBV28 to TRBJ2-7; 10 bases are a match to TRBD1. Germline CDR1 MDHEN, CDR2 SYDVKM. CDR3 length equals 12 residues. V shed 9 bases, J shed 5 bases, and the junction held 4 bases outside the gene matches. The CDR3 DNA sequence: TGTGCCAGTAGGGACAGGGGTCACGAGCAGTACTTC. The encoded protein is CASRDRGHEQYF.